Sequencing of this T cell receptor (beta chain) was carried out in a study of cytomegalovirus exposure and HLA in healthy donors. Study-level background: Earlier work reported approximately 110 million unique TCR beta sequences from 170 million or so T cells.

It was with 60 Vbeta and 13 Jbeta primers that the PCR ran. Clones were sequenced by immunoSEQ multiplex PCR, and TCRdb holds only the in-frame ones, with some missing. Of about 170,000 clones in the sample, approximately 70% were seen once. With regard to this clone: What it recognizes is unknown.

Every donor was a healthy person donating bone marrow. Study outcomes and limitations: When presence/absence was analysed, sequencing depth was taken to be roughly uniform across donors. TCR beta chain V- and J-gene trimming was linked, in a later analysis, to a missense variant in DCLRE1C.

This CDR3 contains 17 residues. In germline, CDR1 is LGHNA, CDR2 YSLEER. V gave up 0 bases and J gave up 1 base; unmatched junction bases: 7. This sequence was found in a man aged 35-49 years in good health and CMV-seropositive. The specimen sequenced was PBMCs. The V gene is TRBV4-3, the J gene TRBJ2-5; the match to TRBD2 covers 8 bases. The CDR3, as DNA: TGCGCCAGCAGCCAAGAAAGAGCGGGGGACCCCCAAGAGACCCAGTACTTC. As protein: CASSQERAGDPQETQYF.